This T cell receptor beta chain was documented in a study of cytomegalovirus exposure and HLA in healthy donors. On the study more broadly: Researchers found that 81% of over 350 genotyped donors fell within the Caucasian-associated ancestry cluster.

Notes on the study in general: Researchers reportedly found TCR beta sequences accurately predicted most subjects' HLA-A and HLA-B alleles. An assumption of roughly uniform sequencing depth across donors underlay the presence/absence analyses. Immune exposure information comprised only CMV serostatus.

Turning to this clone: Its specificity is unknown.

The PCR used 60 Vbeta and 13 Jbeta primers. Data came from immunoSEQ multiplex PCR; TCRdb stores just in-frame clones and leaves some out. Among approximately 160,000 clones listed, 64% were seen once. CDR1 and CDR2 (germline): MNHEY, SVGAGI. V dropped 7 bases and J dropped 2 bases, with 14 bases sitting between them. This CDR3 has 14 amino acids. This clonotype originated in a woman in her 30s in good health and CMV-seropositive. The chain couples TRBV6-5 to TRBJ2-5; weak D call: TRBD2 (6 bases). Sequenced sample: PBMCs. CDR3 sequence: CASKSGGNQETQYF. The CDR3 DNA reads TGTGCCAGCAAAAGTGGGGGGAATCAAGAGACCCAGTACTTC.